The sample holds many counts of the clone carrying this T cell receptor (beta chain). Its cognate antigen is unknown. The data derive from a study of T cell repertoires in cytomegalovirus infection. Study-wide background: Based on public TCR beta signatures, there were indications of CMV infection and of a matching HLA type. Findings and caveats of the study: What dominated the ex vivo response were HLA-C-restricted CMV-specific TCR beta clonotypes.

TCRdb used MiXCR to reprocess the reads, holding one entry per CDR3 protein. This sample has about 680,000 distinct CDR3 sequences, with approximately 24% found just once. The CDR3 contains 15 residues. V lost 6 bases and J lost 7; bases outside the gene matches: 9. Germline CDR1 SGHVS, CDR2 FNYEAQ. The J gene is TRBJ2-1, the V gene TRBV7-6; 10 nucleotides align to TRBD1. The sequencing input was CD8+ T cells from PBMCs. The receptor comes from a human donor in good health (CMV status not recorded). Some clones in this sample may be carry-over from other donors' samples. CDR3 sequence reads: CASSSGTGAVNEQFF. CDR3 in DNA: TGTGCCAGCAGTTCCGGGACAGGGGCGGTTAATGAGCAGTTCTTC. Together with reference TRBV7-6 and TRBJ2-1, the CDR3 gives the full variable domain: GAGVSQSPRYKVTKRGQDVALRCDPISGHVSLYWYRQALGQGPEFLTYFNYEAQQDKSGLPNDRFSAERPEGSISTLTIQRTEQRDSAMYRCASSSGTGAVNEQFFGPGTRLTVL.